This TCR beta chain was retrieved from a study of vaccination and CD4 T cells after COVID-19 (dated by TCRdb to between 2020 and 2023). Study-level background: Six males and four females were included in the convalescent cohort, with two Hispanic individuals, seven Caucasians, two Asians and one multiracial person represented. Post-COVID blood samples were collected from convalescent patients a median of around 100 days after diagnosis, with a range of roughly 30 to 161 days. Post-vaccine blood samples were obtained a median of around 74 days after the second vaccine dose, with a range of about 14 to 250 days. Control cultures received a CEFX viral epitope pool as the positive control, an HIV-1 Nef peptide pool as the negative control, or no peptide. In some eleven COVID-19 convalescent patients and 4 infection-naive healthy vaccine recipients, researchers compared the spike-specific CD4+ TCR repertoire from before mRNA vaccination with the repertoire from after. The cultures were stimulated with overlapping spike peptide pools from SARS-CoV-2 and from the common cold coronaviruses HCoV-NL63, HCoV-OC43 and HCoV-229E. Participants received two doses of either the Pfizer-BioNTech BNT162b2 vaccine (n=8) or the Moderna mRNA-1273 vaccine (n=2). An earlier paper using these donors assessed, at the TCR clonotype level, memory CD4+ T cell crossreactivity between SARS-CoV-2 and common cold coronavirus spike proteins. Results the study describes overall, beyond this receptor: Among the post-vaccine SARS-CoV-2-reactive clones in convalescent patients, a median 86.3% showed up only after vaccination, which suggests vaccine-specific priming. The number of convalescent patients in the study was relatively small, and the study did not examine early timepoints following natural infection. An increase in the median number of SARS-CoV-2-reactive clonotypes from 21 after infection to 38 after vaccination was observed, but the change was not found to be significant. Of the vaccine-specific clones found in convalescent patients, nearly all (304 of 307) were mono-reactive for SARS-CoV-2 spike instead of being cross-reactive with common cold coronaviruses.

The sample's treatment or condition label, in plain terms: approximately 10-day PBMC culture with coronavirus spike peptide pools or control peptides (ViraFEST assay). CD4+ T cells from unexposed donors were collected before the COVID-19 pandemic (2011-2018). The ViraFEST assay was used in the study, in which antigen-specific T cells were expanded with peptide pools and expanded clonotypes were subsequently identified by TCR sequencing. Approximately 1.8 million PBMCs per well were cultured in IMDM with approximately 5% human AB serum and approximately 9.8 IU/ml IL-2, plus 10 ug/ml peptide pools. On days 3 and 7, half of the culture medium was replaced with fresh IL-2-containing medium. After ten to eleven days of culture, CD4+ T cells were isolated by negative selection using the EasySep CD4+ T cell isolation kit. As cell numbers permitted, CD4+ T cells from unexposed donors were tested for reactivity to SARS-CoV-2 S and N and to four common cold coronavirus spike pools. PBMCs were separated from whole blood using Ficoll-Paque Plus gradient centrifugation and then either used fresh or cryopreserved at -140C. Each culture condition was generally run in triplicate wells. Leukapheresis product for the unexposed donors was purchased commercially.

CDR3 length: 15 amino acids, cysteine to phenylalanine. Left in the record is the CDR3 DNA by itself, 45 bases read in frame from the first base. Deletion took 5 bases off V and 0 bases off J, with a span of 13 bases between the germline ends. As encoded in the germline V gene, CDR1 is MNHNS while CDR2 is SASEGT. Remarks on this clonotype: Its cognate antigen has yet to be identified. Base-call qualities are not available, and no considerably larger clone is one nucleotide away.

The library came from PCR. DNA from cultured CD4+ T cells was subjected to TCR sequencing with the Oncomine TCR Beta short-read assay at the Johns Hopkins FTIC core. The QIAamp micro DNA kit was used to extract genomic DNA from the cultured CD4+ T cells. Oncomine TCR Beta libraries from cultured CD4+ T cells were pooled with unique dual indexes and sequenced on an Illumina iSeq 100. In the source study's methods: Non-productive sequences were removed, and CDR3s not starting with C, not ending with F or W, or shorter than 7 amino acids were discarded. The MANAFEST web application identified antigen-specific clonotypes by comparing peptide-stimulated wells against reference wells and other culture wells. Positive clones required FDR below 0.05, an odds ratio above 5, and productive frequency above 0.1% in at least two of three replicate wells. A clonotype counted as cross-reactive if it showed significant expansion both in the SARS-CoV-2 spike wells and in at least one common cold coronavirus spike condition. Similarity between CDR3 sequences was evaluated in R version 3.6.1 using Levenshtein distances (stringdist) and unrooted phylogenetic trees (ape). The public reads were reprocessed in TCRdb via fastp at Q25 and MiXCR, keeping in-frame beta chains. A single entry per CDR3 protein holds the most common genes and DNA from its merged rows. None of the V and J calls come from the authors' own analysis; TCRdb made them. The sample table holds about 8,400 distinct CDR3 sequences, of which 40% to 45% were seen once. The ten largest clones capture about 21% of the sample.

This TCR was sampled from a human donor in good health. The sequenced material came from CD4+ T cells from blood, cultured in vitro. The receptor chain draws on TRBV6-1 and TRBJ1-1; TRBD1 is a weak D gene call, 5 bases matching. CDR3 reads: CASSPSWGLNTEAFF. The DNA sequence is as follows: TGTGCCAGCAGTCCTTCCTGGGGGTTGAACACTGAAGCTTTCTTT.